This TCR beta chain was found in a study of blood T cell repertoires in COVID-19. Study-wide context: The origin of the acute and convalescent COVID-19 samples was the United States, Italy and Spain. The cDNA or gDNA used as material had been derived from T cells, B-cell-depleted T cells, or PBMCs.

In the authors' workflow: The authors estimated nucleated cell counts from reference gene primer amplification. Profiled with immunoSEQ multiplex PCR; TCRdb holds only in-frame clones, not every one. D and trimming were read from the DNA, whereas the V and J calls and clone size are those reported in that table. Of tens of thousands of clones listed, roughly 86% are singletons. Germline lookup yields CDR1 ENHRY and CDR2 SYGVKD. The CDR3 consists of 15 residues. Trimming took 3 bases from V and 2 from J, leaving 14 bases between them. The V and J genes are TRBV10-3 and TRBJ2-7; D possibly corresponds to TRBD1 (6 bases). Material for sequencing was peripheral blood. This TCR derives from a man aged 50-60 years with active COVID-19. CDR3 DNA: TGTGCCATCAGTGAAGGGGCAGGGGAAACCTACGAGCAGTACTTC. It yields the protein CAISEGAGETYEQYF.